There are many counts of the clone carrying this T cell receptor (beta chain). Its specificity is unknown. These data are taken from a study of breast tumors, draining lymph nodes, adjacent tissues. TCRdb fed the multiplex PCR reads into MiXCR, producing one record per CDR3 protein. The data contain over 100,000 distinct CDR3 sequences, around 20% of them singletons. Points from the study as a whole: Compared with basal-like, luminal-like tumors shared significantly more repertoire with nontumor tissue. The data were judged consistent with most tumor T cells coming from lymph node and expanding in tumor. Tumor T cell lymph node origin was a supported hypothesis, not proven.

CDR3 length equals 16 residues. Trimming stripped 0 bases from V and 5 bases from J, with 16 bases between. Germline values: CDR1 SGHNT, CDR2 YYREEE (reference sequence). The lymph nodes were axillary draining lymph nodes from breast cancer patients. Sequencing input: axillary lymph node tissue. The rearrangement links TRBV5-4 to TRBJ2-3; D call uncertain. The sequence derives from a female donor with breast cancer. Some clones in this sample may be carry-over from other donors' samples. CDR3: CASSLARAGLGDTQYF. In DNA form, the CDR3 reads TGTGCCAGCAGCTTGGCCCGGGCAGGCCTTGGAGATACGCAGTATTTT.